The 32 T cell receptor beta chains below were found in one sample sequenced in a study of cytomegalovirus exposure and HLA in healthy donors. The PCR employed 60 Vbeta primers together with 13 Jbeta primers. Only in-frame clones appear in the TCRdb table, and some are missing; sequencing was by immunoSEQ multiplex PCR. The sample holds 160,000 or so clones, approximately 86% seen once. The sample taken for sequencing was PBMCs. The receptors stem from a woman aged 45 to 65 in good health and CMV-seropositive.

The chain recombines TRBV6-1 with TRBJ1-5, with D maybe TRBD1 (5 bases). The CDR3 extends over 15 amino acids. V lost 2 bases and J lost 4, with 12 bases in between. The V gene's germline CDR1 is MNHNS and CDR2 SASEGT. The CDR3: CASSEMAGSNQPQHF. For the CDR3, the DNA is TGTGCCAGCAGTGAAATGGCAGGGTCAAATCAGCCCCAGCATTTT.

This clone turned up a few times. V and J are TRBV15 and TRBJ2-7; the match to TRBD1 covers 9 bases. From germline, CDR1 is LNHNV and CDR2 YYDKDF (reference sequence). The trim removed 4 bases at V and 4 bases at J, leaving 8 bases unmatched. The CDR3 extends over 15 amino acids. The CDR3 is CATSTPRGQGYEQYF. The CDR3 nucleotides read TGTGCCACCAGCACCCCTCGGGGACAGGGTTACGAGCAGTACTTC.

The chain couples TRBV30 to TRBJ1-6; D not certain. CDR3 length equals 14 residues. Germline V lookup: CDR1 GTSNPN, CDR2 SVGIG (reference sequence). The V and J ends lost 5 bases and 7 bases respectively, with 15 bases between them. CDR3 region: CAWRGSLNNSPLHF. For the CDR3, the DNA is TGTGCCTGGCGCGGTTCACTTAACAATTCACCCCTCCACTTT.

As DNA, the CDR3 is TGTGCCAGCAGCACCAGACTCTATGGCTACACCTTC. Protein: CASSTRLYGYTF. The chain employs TRBV11-2 and TRBJ1-2, with D uncertain. This CDR3 is 12 amino acids long. Germline lookup yields CDR1 SGHAT and CDR2 FQNNGV. Trimming took off 5 bases at V and 4 bases at J, with 8 bases between the two ends.

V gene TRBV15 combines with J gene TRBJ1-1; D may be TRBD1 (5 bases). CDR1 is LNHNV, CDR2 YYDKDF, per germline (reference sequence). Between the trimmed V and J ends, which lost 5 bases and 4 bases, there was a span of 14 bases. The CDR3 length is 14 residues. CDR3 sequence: CATSLTGGSTEAFF. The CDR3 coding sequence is TGTGCCACCAGCCTCACGGGGGGGAGCACTGAAGCTTTCTTT.

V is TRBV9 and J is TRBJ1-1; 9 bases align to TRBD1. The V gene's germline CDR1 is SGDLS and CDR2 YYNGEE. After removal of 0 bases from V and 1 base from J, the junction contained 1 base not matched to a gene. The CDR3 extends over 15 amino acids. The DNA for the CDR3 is TGTGCCAGCAGCGTAGGGGGACAGGGGAACACTGAAGCTTTCTTT. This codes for CASSVGGQGNTEAFF.

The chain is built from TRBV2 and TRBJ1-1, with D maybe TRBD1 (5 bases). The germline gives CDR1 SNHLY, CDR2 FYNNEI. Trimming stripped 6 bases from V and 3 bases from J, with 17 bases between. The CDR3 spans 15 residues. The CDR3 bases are TGTGCCAGCAGGCGGGGCGTGGGGGGGTACACTGAAGCTTTCTTT. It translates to CASRRGVGGYTEAFF.

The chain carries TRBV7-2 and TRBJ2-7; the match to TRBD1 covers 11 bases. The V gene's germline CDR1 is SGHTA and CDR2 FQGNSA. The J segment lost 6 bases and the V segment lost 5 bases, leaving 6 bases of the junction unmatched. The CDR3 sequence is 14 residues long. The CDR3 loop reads CASSARDRGFEQYF. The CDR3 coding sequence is TGTGCCAGCAGCGCCCGGGACAGGGGGTTCGAGCAGTACTTC.

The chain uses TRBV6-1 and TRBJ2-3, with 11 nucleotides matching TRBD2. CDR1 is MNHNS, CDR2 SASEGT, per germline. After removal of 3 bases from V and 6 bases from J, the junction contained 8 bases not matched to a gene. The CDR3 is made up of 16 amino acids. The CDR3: CASSDLAGGGLDTQYF. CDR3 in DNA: TGTGCCAGCAGTGATTTAGCGGGGGGGGGATTGGATACGCAGTATTTT.

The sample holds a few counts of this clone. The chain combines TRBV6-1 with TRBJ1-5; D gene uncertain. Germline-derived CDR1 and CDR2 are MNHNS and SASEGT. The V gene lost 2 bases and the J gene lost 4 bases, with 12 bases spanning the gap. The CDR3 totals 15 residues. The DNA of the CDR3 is TGTGCCAGCAGTGAACTACCGGGTTTTAATCAGCCCCAGCATTTT. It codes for CASSELPGFNQPQHF.

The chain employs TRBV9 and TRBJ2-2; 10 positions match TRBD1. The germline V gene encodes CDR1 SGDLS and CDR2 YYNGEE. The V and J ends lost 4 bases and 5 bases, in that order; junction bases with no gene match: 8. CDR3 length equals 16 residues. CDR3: CASSITGTGVTGELFF. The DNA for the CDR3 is TGTGCCAGCAGCATAACCGGGACAGGGGTGACCGGGGAGCTGTTTTTT.

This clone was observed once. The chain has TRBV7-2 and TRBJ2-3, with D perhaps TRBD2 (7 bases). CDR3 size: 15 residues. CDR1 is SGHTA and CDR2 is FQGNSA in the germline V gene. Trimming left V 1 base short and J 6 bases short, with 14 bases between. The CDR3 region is CASSLGPGGLDTQYF. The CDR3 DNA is TGTGCCAGCAGCTTAGGCCCGGGGGGCCTGGATACGCAGTATTTT. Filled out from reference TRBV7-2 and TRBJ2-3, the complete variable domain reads GAGVSQSPSNKVTEKGKDVELRCDPISGHTALYWYRQSLGQGLEFLIYFQGNSAPDKSGLPSDRFSAERTGGSVSTLTIQRTQQEDSAVYLCASSLGPGGLDTQYFGPGTRLTVL.

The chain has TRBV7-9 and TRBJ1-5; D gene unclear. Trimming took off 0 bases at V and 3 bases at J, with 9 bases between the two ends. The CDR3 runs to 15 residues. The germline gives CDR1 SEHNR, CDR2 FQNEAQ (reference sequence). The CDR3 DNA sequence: TGTGCCAGCAGCTTAGCGGGAGGGTCCAATCAGCCCCAGCATTTT. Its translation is CASSLAGGSNQPQHF. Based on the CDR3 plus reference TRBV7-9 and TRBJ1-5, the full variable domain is DTGVSQNPRHKITKRGQNVTFRCDPISEHNRLYWYRQTLGQGPEFLTYFQNEAQLEKSRLLSDRFSAERPKGSFSTLEIQRTEQGDSAMYLCASSLAGGSNQPQHFGDGTRLSIL.

CDR3 coding DNA: TGCAGCGTGGCGGGACTCCTTACAGGTGAGCAGTTCTTC. Translation gives CSVAGLLTGEQFF. J is TRBJ2-1 and V is TRBV29-1; D possibly corresponds to TRBD2 (6 bases). Trimming left V 6 bases short and J 9 bases short, with 18 bases between. The germline CDR1 and CDR2 sequences are SQVTM and ANQGSEA. This CDR3 has 13 residues.

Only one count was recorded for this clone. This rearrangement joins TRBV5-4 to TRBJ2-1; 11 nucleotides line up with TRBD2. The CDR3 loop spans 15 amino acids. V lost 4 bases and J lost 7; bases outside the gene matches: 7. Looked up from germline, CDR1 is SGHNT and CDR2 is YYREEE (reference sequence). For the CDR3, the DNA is TGTGCCAGCAGCCTCTCGACTAGCGGGGATAATGAGCAGTTCTTC. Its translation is CASSLSTSGDNEQFF.

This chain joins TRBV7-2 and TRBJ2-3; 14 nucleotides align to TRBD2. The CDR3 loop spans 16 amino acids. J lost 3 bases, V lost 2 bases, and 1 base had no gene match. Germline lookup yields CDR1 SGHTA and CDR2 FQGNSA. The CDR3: CASSLRLAGGTDTQYF. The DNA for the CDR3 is TGTGCCAGCAGCTTAAGACTAGCGGGGGGGACAGATACGCAGTATTTT.

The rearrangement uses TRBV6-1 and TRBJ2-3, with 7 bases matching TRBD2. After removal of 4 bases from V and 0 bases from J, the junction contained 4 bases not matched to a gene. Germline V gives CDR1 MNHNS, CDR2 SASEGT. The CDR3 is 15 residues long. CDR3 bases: TGTGCCAGCAGTGGAGTCGGGGGGAGCACAGATACGCAGTATTTT. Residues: CASSGVGGSTDTQYF.

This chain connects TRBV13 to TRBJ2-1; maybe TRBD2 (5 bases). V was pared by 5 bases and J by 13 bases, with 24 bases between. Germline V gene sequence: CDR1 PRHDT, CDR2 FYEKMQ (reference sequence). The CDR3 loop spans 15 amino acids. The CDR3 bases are TGTGCCAGCAGCCCGGCCTTAGGGCGGGCCGAGGAACAGTTCTTC. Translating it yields CASSPALGRAEEQFF.

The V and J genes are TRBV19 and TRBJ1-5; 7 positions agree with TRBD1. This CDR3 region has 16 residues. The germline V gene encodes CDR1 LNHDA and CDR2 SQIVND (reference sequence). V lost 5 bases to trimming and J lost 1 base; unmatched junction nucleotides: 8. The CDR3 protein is CASSPNRGISNQPQHF. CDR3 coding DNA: TGTGCCAGTAGTCCGAACAGGGGAATAAGCAATCAGCCCCAGCATTTT. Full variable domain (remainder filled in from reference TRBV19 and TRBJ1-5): DGGITQSPKYLFRKEGQNVTLSCEQNLNHDAMYWYRQDPGQGLRLIYYSQIVNDFQKGDIAEGYSVSREKKESFPLTVTSAQKNPTAFYLCASSPNRGISNQPQHFGDGTRLSIL.

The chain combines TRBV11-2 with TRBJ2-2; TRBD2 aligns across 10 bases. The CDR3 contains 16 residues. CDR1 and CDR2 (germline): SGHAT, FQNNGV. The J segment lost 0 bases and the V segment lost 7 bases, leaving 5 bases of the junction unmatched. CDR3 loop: CASTVSGGSNTGELFF. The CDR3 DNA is TGTGCCAGCACCGTTAGCGGGGGGTCGAACACCGGGGAGCTGTTTTTT.

The DNA for the CDR3 is TGTGCCAGCAGCCAAATCTACAGGGGGATGGTTATATTTTCTCAGCCCCAGCATTTT. Translated, it gives CASSQIYRGMVIFSQPQHF. The chain carries TRBV14 and TRBJ1-5; the match to TRBD1 covers 8 bases. Germline V gives CDR1 SGHDN, CDR2 FVKESK. V lost 2 bases and J lost 6; bases outside the gene matches: 18. The CDR3 is 19 amino acids.

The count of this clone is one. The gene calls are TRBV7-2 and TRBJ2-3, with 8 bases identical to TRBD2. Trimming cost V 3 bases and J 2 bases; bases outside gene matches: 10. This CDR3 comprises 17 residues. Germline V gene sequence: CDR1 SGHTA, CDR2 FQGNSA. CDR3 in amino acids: CASSLERGGTITDTQYF. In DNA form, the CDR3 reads TGTGCCAGCAGCTTGGAACGGGGGGGGACTATCACAGATACGCAGTATTTT.

CDR3 nucleotides: TGTGCCAGCAGCTTAGTAGGGGTGAATGGCTACACCTTC. Its protein product is CASSLVGVNGYTF. The chain combines TRBV7-2 with TRBJ1-2; a weak D match, TRBD1 (5 bases). V lost 1 base and J lost 6, with 9 bases in between. Germline V lookup: CDR1 SGHTA, CDR2 FQGNSA. This CDR3 comprises 13 residues.

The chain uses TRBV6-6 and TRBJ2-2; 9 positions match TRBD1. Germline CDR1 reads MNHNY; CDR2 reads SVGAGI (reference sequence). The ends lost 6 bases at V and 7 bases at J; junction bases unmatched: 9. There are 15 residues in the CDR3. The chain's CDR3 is CASRRDRDGGGELFF. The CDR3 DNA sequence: TGTGCCAGCAGGAGGGACAGGGATGGTGGCGGGGAGCTGTTTTTT.

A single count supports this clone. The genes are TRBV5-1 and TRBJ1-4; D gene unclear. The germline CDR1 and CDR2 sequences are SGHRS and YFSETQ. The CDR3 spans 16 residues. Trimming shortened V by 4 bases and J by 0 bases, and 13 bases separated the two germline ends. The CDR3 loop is CASSPTPGATNEKLFF. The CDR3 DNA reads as TGCGCCAGCAGCCCAACACCCGGGGCAACTAATGAAAAACTGTTTTTT.

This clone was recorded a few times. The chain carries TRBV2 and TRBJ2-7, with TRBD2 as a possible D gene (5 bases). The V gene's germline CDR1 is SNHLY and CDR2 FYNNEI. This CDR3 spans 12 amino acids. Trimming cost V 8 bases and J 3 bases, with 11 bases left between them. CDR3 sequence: CASEAGGYEQYF. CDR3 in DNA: TGTGCCAGCGAGGCGGGTGGCTACGAGCAGTACTTC.

The CDR3 spells CAISHRPEGATEAFF. Written as DNA, the CDR3 is TGTGCCATCAGCCACCGCCCCGAAGGGGCAACTGAAGCTTTCTTT. This rearrangement joins TRBV10-3 to TRBJ1-1; D is possibly TRBD1 (5 bases). Germline-derived CDR1 and CDR2 are ENHRY and SYGVKD. The CDR3 extends over 15 amino acids. Trimming removed 6 bases from V and 5 bases from J, with 19 bases in between.

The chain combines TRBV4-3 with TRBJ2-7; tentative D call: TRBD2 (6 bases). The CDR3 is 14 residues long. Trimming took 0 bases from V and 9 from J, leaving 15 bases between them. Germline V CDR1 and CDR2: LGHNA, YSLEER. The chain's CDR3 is CASSQEGWRDVQYF. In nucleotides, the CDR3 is TGCGCCAGCAGCCAAGAAGGGTGGCGGGACGTGCAGTACTTC.

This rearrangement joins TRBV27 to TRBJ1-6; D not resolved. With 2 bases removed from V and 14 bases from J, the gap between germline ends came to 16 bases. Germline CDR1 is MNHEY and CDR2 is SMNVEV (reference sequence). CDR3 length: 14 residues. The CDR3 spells CASSLQAGRGSLHF. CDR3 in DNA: TGTGCCAGCAGTTTACAAGCAGGCCGTGGGTCCCTCCACTTT.

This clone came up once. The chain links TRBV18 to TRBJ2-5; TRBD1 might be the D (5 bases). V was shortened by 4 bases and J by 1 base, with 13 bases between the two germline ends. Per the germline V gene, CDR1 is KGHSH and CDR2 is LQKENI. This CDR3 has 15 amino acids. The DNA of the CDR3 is TGTGCCAGCTCACTCTTAGGACAACGCCAAGAGACCCAGTACTTC. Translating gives CASSLLGQRQETQYF. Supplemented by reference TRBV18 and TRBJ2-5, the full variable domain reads NAGVMQNPRHLVRRRGQEARLRCSPMKGHSHVYWYRQLPEEGLKFMVYLQKENIIDESGMPKERFSAEFPKEGPSILRIQQVVRGDSAAYFCASSLLGQRQETQYFGPGTRLLVL.

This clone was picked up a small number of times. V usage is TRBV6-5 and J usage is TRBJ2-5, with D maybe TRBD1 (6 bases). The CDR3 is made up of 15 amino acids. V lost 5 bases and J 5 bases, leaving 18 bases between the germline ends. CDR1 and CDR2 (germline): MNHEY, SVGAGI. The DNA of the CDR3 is TGTGCCAGCAGTCTGCGGCCACAGGGTAGGGAGACCCAGTACTTC. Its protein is CASSLRPQGRETQYF.

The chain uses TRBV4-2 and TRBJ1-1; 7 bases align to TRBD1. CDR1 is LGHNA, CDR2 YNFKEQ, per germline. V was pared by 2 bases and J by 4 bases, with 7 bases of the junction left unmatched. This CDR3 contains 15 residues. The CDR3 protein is CASSQMTGIATEAFF. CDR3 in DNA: TGTGCCAGCAGCCAAATGACAGGGATTGCCACTGAAGCTTTCTTT.